The 13 T cell receptor beta chains presented below share a single source sample, sequenced in a study of shared clonotypes between healthy human individuals. The repertoire was sequenced with immunoSEQ multiplex PCR; TCRdb's copy has only in-frame clones and lacks some. The data show around 450,000 clones, roughly 80% seen once. The material sequenced was PBMCs. The receptors come from a woman in her forties in good health. Some clones in this sample may be carry-over from other donors' samples.

The chain employs TRBV11-3 and TRBJ2-2; D remains ambiguous. This CDR3 contains 12 residues. The germline gives CDR1 SGHNT, CDR2 YENEEA. The germline V and J ends were trimmed by 1 base and 6 bases, with 3 bases remaining between them. This CDR3 reads CASSLGSGELFF. CDR3 in DNA: TGTGCCAGCAGCTTAGGATCCGGGGAGCTGTTTTTT.

CDR3 in amino acids: CASSKRTGGTEAFF. The DNA of the CDR3 is TGTGCCAGCAGTAAAAGGACAGGGGGCACTGAAGCTTTCTTT. This rearrangement joins TRBV6-6 to TRBJ1-1, with 10 bases fitting TRBD1. The CDR3 sequence is 14 residues long. Germline V lookup: CDR1 MNHNY, CDR2 SVGAGI (reference sequence). The V segment lost 5 bases and the J segment 4 bases; nucleotides outside the gene matches: 4.

The CDR3 DNA reads as TGTGCCAGCAGTGAAGCGGCAGGGACTAGTTCGAGTGGAGATACGCAGTATTTT. This codes for CASSEAAGTSSSGDTQYF. This chain connects TRBV6-1 to TRBJ2-3; 8 positions match TRBD2. The CDR3 is 18 amino acids. The junction had 13 bases not matched to a gene; V was cut back by 0 bases and J by 5 bases. Germline-derived CDR1 and CDR2 are MNHNS and SASEGT.

The chain is built from TRBV19 and TRBJ2-2, with D possibly matching TRBD2 (5 bases). CDR1 is LNHDA, CDR2 SQIVND, per germline (reference sequence). The CDR3 is 16 amino acids. V lost 4 bases, J lost 1 base, and 13 bases lay in between. DNA of the CDR3: TGTGCCAGTAGTACTCTGAACAGCGGGAACACCGGGGAGCTGTTTTTT. Translating gives CASSTLNSGNTGELFF.

V usage is TRBV7-3 and J usage is TRBJ2-5; D call uncertain. V shed 0 bases and J shed 1 base, with 6 bases lying between them. Per the germline V gene, CDR1 is SGHTA and CDR2 is FQGTGA. The CDR3 runs to 14 residues. The CDR3 is CASSLTPAQETQYF. CDR3 DNA sequence: TGTGCCAGCAGCTTAACCCCGGCCCAAGAGACCCAGTACTTC.

This clone is a singleton in its sample. The chain recombines TRBV19 with TRBJ2-6, with 7 bases identical to TRBD1. The CDR3 is 11 amino acids. Germline CDR1 and CDR2: LNHDA and SQIVND (reference sequence). V was clipped by 5 bases and J by 12 bases; unmatched bases: 1. CDR3 protein: CASSPGGVLTF. The CDR3, as DNA: TGTGCCAGTAGTCCAGGGGGCGTCCTGACTTTC.

This clone turned up a few times. The rearrangement joins TRBV15 to TRBJ2-1; D remains unclear. Germline V gene lookup returns CDR1 LNHNV and CDR2 YYDKDF (reference sequence). There are 12 residues in the CDR3. V was pared by 2 bases and J by 8 bases, with 7 bases between. The CDR3 sequence: CATSRLTDEQFF. In DNA, the CDR3 is TGTGCCACCAGCAGATTAACAGATGAGCAGTTCTTC.

The chain employs TRBV28 and TRBJ2-7, with D hard to call. CDR1 is MDHEN, CDR2 SYDVKM, per germline. Between the trimmed V and J ends, which lost 7 bases and 0 bases, there was a span of 10 bases. This CDR3 is built from 13 residues. The CDR3 coding sequence is TGTGCCAGCACCCTGGGCCCCTCCTACGAGCAGTACTTC. It specifies CASTLGPSYEQYF.

This clone appeared a few times. The chain couples TRBV11-2 to TRBJ2-3, with D maybe TRBD2 (6 bases). With 3 bases removed from V and 2 bases from J, the gap between germline ends came to 18 bases. Germline CDR1 SGHAT, CDR2 FQNNGV. The CDR3 sequence is 17 residues long. The CDR3 here is CASSFLPLATYTDTQYF. CDR3 DNA: TGTGCCAGCAGCTTCTTGCCTCTAGCGACGTACACAGATACGCAGTATTTT.

The gene calls are TRBV5-4 and TRBJ2-5; 9 bases are shared with TRBD2. From germline, CDR1 is SGHNT and CDR2 YYREEE (reference sequence). The CDR3 totals 17 residues. Trimming at V came to 0 bases and at J to 1 base, leaving 7 bases not matched to a gene. CDR3 region: CASSLAGLAGFQETQYF. The CDR3 nucleotides are TGTGCCAGCAGCTTGGCCGGGCTAGCGGGATTCCAAGAGACCCAGTACTTC.

The chain joins TRBV6-5 to TRBJ2-7; the D is unclear. Germline assignment: CDR1 MNHEY and CDR2 SVGAGI. The length of the CDR3 is 14 residues. The ends were cut back, 2 bases at V and 0 bases at J, with 8 bases in the middle. CDR3 region: CASSYGLDSYEQYF. CDR3 bases: TGTGCCAGCAGTTACGGGCTAGACTCCTACGAGCAGTACTTC.

This sequence joins TRBV6-5 and TRBJ2-7; D unresolved. V dropped 5 bases and J dropped 6 bases, with 17 bases sitting between them. Germline V CDR1 and CDR2: MNHEY, SVGAGI. The CDR3 has 14 residues. The CDR3 region is CASSPRIGAVEQYF. The CDR3 DNA sequence: TGTGCCAGCAGTCCTAGAATAGGTGCGGTCGAGCAGTACTTC.

This chain joins TRBV28 and TRBJ2-7; the D gene is possibly TRBD2 (5 bases). The CDR3 is made up of 14 amino acids. CDR1 is MDHEN and CDR2 is SYDVKM in the germline V gene. Deletions cut 2 bases from V and 4 bases from J, with 12 bases between. This CDR3 reads CASSLVGETYEQYF. The CDR3 DNA reads TGTGCCAGCAGTTTAGTGGGAGAAACATACGAGCAGTACTTC.